Following are 25 T cell receptor beta chains from one sample sequenced in a study of T-cell reconstitution after alpha-beta-depleted transplantation in children (TCRdb year 2016). The label giving this sample's treatment or condition can be read as: allogeneic hematopoietic cell transplantation with graft depleted of TCRalphabeta T cells and CD19 B cells. Library preparation was by PCR. Sequencing instrument: Illumina HiSeq 2500. TCR library preparation used molecular barcoding, with unique molecular identifiers applied to normalize quantification of the TCRbeta repertoire. TCRdb's own reprocessing of the public reads used fastp at Q25 and MiXCR and kept productive beta chains. For every CDR3 protein sequence, its rows merge into one entry that carries the most common genes and DNA. Within this sample are about 400,000 distinct CDR3 sequences, with 15% to 20% of them counted one time only. The ten largest account for 25% to 35% of the sample.

The material was PBMCs, mostly from graft donor cells, obtained 360 days after TCRalphabeta/CD19-depleted stem cell transplant. The origin of the receptors is a boy under three years old who had a stem cell transplant for Wiskott-Aldrich syndrome, so the T cells may come from the graft donor.

The rearrangement joins TRBV7-9 to TRBJ2-1; 14 bases line up with TRBD2. V was pared by 6 bases and J by 7 bases, with 8 bases of the junction left unmatched. CDR1 SEHNR and CDR2 FQNEAQ come from the germline V gene (reference sequence). The CDR3 has 16 residues. The CDR3, as DNA: TGTGCCAGCAGTTTGGGGACTAGCGGGAGAGGTAATGAGCAGTTCTTC. Protein: CASSLGTSGRGNEQFF.

Only a few counts were recorded for this clonotype. V gene TRBV30 combines with J gene TRBJ2-1; D call uncertain. The CDR3 is made up of 18 amino acids. V lost 3 bases, J lost 5 bases, and 26 bases lay in between. Germline values: CDR1 GTSNPN, CDR2 SVGIG (reference sequence). The CDR3 loop reads CAWSALSFPVGSHNEQFF. As DNA, the CDR3 is TGTGCCTGGAGCGCTTTAAGTTTCCCCGTAGGGTCCCACAATGAGCAGTTCTTC.

This clonotype was detected a few times. Here the CDR3 reads CASSPTFAKNIQYF. The CDR3 nucleotides are TGTGCCAGCAGCCCGACGTTCGCCAAAAACATTCAGTACTTC. The chain recombines TRBV14 with TRBJ2-4; D is undetermined. Germline V CDR1 and CDR2: SGHDN, FVKESK. V lost 4 bases and J lost 1, with 8 bases in between. This CDR3 contains 14 residues.

At least ten counts were recorded for this clonotype. The chain uses TRBV18 and TRBJ2-1; possible D gene TRBD2, 5 bases. V was clipped by 2 bases and J by 4 bases, with 9 bases between them. Germline-derived CDR1 and CDR2 are KGHSH and LQKENI. The CDR3 totals 14 residues. DNA for the CDR3: TGTGCCAGCTCACCAAGGACTTCTTACAATGAGCAGTTCTTC. Residues: CASSPRTSYNEQFF.

This clonotype was counted ten times or more. This chain uses TRBV7-8 with TRBJ1-1, with 9 nucleotides matching TRBD1. The J segment lost 1 base and the V segment lost 4 bases, leaving 1 base of the junction unmatched. This CDR3 is built from 14 residues. CDR1 and CDR2 from the germline V gene are SGHVS and FQNEAQ. CDR3 region: CASSSGQGNTEAFF. In DNA, the CDR3 is TGTGCCAGCAGCTCGGGACAGGGGAACACTGAAGCTTTCTTT.

The chain carries TRBV7-8 and TRBJ1-1; unclear D gene. The CDR3 spans 15 residues. The V end lost 5 bases, the J end lost 3 bases, and 16 bases lay between the germline ends. Germline-derived CDR1 and CDR2 are SGHVS and FQNEAQ. CDR3 protein: CASSPLVAGYTEAFF. The CDR3 nucleotides read TGTGCCAGCAGCCCCTTAGTCGCGGGGTACACTGAAGCTTTCTTT.

The table lists this clonotype with many counts. The V and J genes are TRBV18 and TRBJ2-1; no definite D call. V dropped 2 bases and J dropped 2 bases, with 7 bases sitting between them. This CDR3 comprises 14 residues. Germline V gene sequence: CDR1 KGHSH, CDR2 LQKENI. The CDR3 DNA is TGTGCCAGCTCACCAGGGGTCCCCTACAATGAGCAGTTCTTC. Protein: CASSPGVPYNEQFF.

This clonotype was counted only a few times. DNA for the CDR3: TGTGCCTGCACCCTTAGGAAGGGAAAAGAGACCCAGTACTTC. Encoded protein: CACTLRKGKETQYF. V and J are TRBV5-5 and TRBJ2-5; no clear D gene. Germline loops: CDR1 SGHKS, CDR2 YYEKEE (reference sequence). The CDR3 has 14 residues. Trimming took 10 bases from V and 3 from J, leaving 19 bases between them.

This chain links TRBV19 with TRBJ1-3, with D unclear. Trimming shortened V by 1 base and J by 1 base, and 2 bases separated the two germline ends. The CDR3 is made up of 13 amino acids. Germline V gives CDR1 LNHDA, CDR2 SQIVND (reference sequence). CDR3 nucleotides: TGTGCCAGTAGTATAGCATCTGGAAACACCATATATTTT. This translates into CASSIASGNTIYF.

This chain uses TRBV2 with TRBJ2-7; 7 nucleotides match TRBD1. Losses at the gene ends were 8 bases for V and 5 bases for J; bases not matched to a gene: 6. Germline lookup yields CDR1 SNHLY and CDR2 FYNNEI. The CDR3 totals 12 residues. The CDR3 region is CASRGQQHEQYF. For the CDR3, the DNA is TGTGCCAGCCGGGGACAGCAGCACGAGCAGTACTTC. Complete variable domain (other parts from reference TRBV2 and TRBJ2-7): EPEVTQTPSHQVTQMGQEVILRCVPISNHLYFYWYRQILGQKVEFLVSFYNNEISEKSEIFDDQFSVERPDGSNFTLKIRSTKLEDSAMYFCASRGQQHEQYFGPGTRLTVT.

This clonotype has just a few counts. The chain links TRBV20-1 to TRBJ2-3, with TRBD2 matching over 11 bases. CDR1 DFQATT and CDR2 SNEGSKA come from the germline V gene (reference sequence). CDR3 length equals 15 residues. V gave up 4 bases and J gave up 2 bases; unmatched junction bases: 5. The CDR3 region is CSATWTSGYTDTQYF. The CDR3 DNA is TGCAGTGCTACCTGGACTAGCGGGTACACAGATACGCAGTATTTT.

This sequence joins TRBV4-1 and TRBJ2-3, with TRBD1 matching 9 bases. Germline CDR1 MGHRA, CDR2 YSYEKL. The CDR3 has 16 amino acids. Trimming removed 4 bases from V and 1 base from J; junction bases left unmatched: 6. CDR3 amino acids: CASSPTGGAGTDTQYF. In DNA, the CDR3 is TGCGCCAGCAGCCCTACAGGGGGCGCAGGCACAGATACGCAGTATTTT.

The V gene is TRBV7-9, the J gene TRBJ2-3, with D possibly matching TRBD1 (6 bases). This CDR3 region has 15 residues. The V and J ends lost 7 bases and 4 bases respectively, with 18 bases between them. The germline V gene has CDR1 SEHNR and CDR2 FQNEAQ (reference sequence). In nucleotides, the CDR3 is TGTGCCAGCACCCTCCCTACAGGGCCGGCAGATACGCAGTATTTT. Encoded protein: CASTLPTGPADTQYF.

This chain connects TRBV13 to TRBJ1-1, with unresolved D. V was trimmed by 2 bases and J by 1 base, leaving 8 bases between them. The V gene's germline CDR1 is PRHDT and CDR2 FYEKMQ (reference sequence). The CDR3 length is 14 residues. For the CDR3, the DNA is TGTGCCAGCAGCTTATGGCAGGCGAACACTGAAGCTTTCTTT. This sequence encodes CASSLWQANTEAFF. The entire variable domain, with the rest obtained from reference TRBV13 and TRBJ1-1, is as follows: AAGVIQSPRHLIKEKRETATLKCYPIPRHDTVYWYQQGPGQDPQFLISFYEKMQSDKGSIPDRFSAQQFSDYHSELNMSSLELGDSALYFCASSLWQANTEAFFGQGTRLTVV.

The V gene is TRBV12-3 or TRBV12-4, the J gene TRBJ1-2; 8 bases are shared with TRBD1. Losses at the gene ends were 5 bases for V and 5 bases for J; bases not matched to a gene: 7. The length of the CDR3 is 14 residues. In DNA form, the CDR3 reads TGTGCCAGCAGTATCGGGACAGGCGGTTATGGCTACACCTTC. Encoded protein: CASSIGTGGYGYTF.

The chain employs TRBV5-1 and TRBJ2-3; TRBD2 aligns across 7 bases. The CDR3 totals 15 residues. CDR1 is SGHRS, CDR2 YFSETQ, per germline. After removal of 5 bases from V and 1 base from J, the junction contained 7 bases not matched to a gene. The CDR3 region is CASRDGTTRTDTQYF. In nucleotides, the CDR3 is TGCGCCAGCAGAGACGGGACTACCCGCACAGATACGCAGTATTTT.

This clonotype was counted between two and nine times. The V and J genes are TRBV5-1 and TRBJ2-4; possibly TRBD1 for D (6 bases). The CDR3 runs 15 residues. CDR1 and CDR2 (germline): SGHRS, YFSETQ. V shed 1 base and J shed 2 bases, with 10 bases lying between them. As DNA, the CDR3 is TGCGCCAGCAGCTTGTTCCAGGGGCCCAAAAACATTCAGTACTTC. It translates to CASSLFQGPKNIQYF.

The chain employs TRBV12-3 or TRBV12-4 and TRBJ1-2; 7 positions agree with TRBD1. With V trimmed by 1 base and J by 4 bases, 3 bases remained unmatched. The CDR3 totals 14 residues. The CDR3 coding sequence is TGTGCCAGCAGTTTAGATGGGACAGTCTATGGCTACACCTTC. This sequence encodes CASSLDGTVYGYTF.

The chain is built from TRBV14 and TRBJ2-1; 11 bases are a match to TRBD2. Germline CDR1 and CDR2: SGHDN and FVKESK. The V gene end was trimmed by 4 bases and the J gene end by 9 bases; junction bases not matched to a gene: 5. The CDR3 sequence is 14 residues long. The CDR3 region has the DNA TGTGCCAGCAGCCTTTTAGCGGGAGGGACTGAGCAGTTCTTC. Its translation: CASSLLAGGTEQFF.

In the case of this clonotype: This may be a read error: a much more frequent sequence differs by one nucleotide. The V call is TRBV11-2, the J call TRBJ2-7, with 9 bases lining up with TRBD1. The V segment lost 8 bases and the J segment 0 bases; nucleotides outside the gene matches: 2. Germline values: CDR1 SGHAT, CDR2 FQNNGV. This CDR3 has 13 amino acids. As DNA, the CDR3 is TGTGCCAGCGGGGACAGGGACTCCTACGAGCAGTACTTC. Encoded protein: CASGDRDSYEQYF.

The V call is TRBV29-1, the J call TRBJ2-7; unclear D gene. V gave up 4 bases and J gave up 3 bases, with 13 bases separating them. This CDR3 spans 13 amino acids. Looked up from germline, CDR1 is SQVTM and CDR2 is ANQGSEA. For the CDR3, the DNA is TGCAGCGTTGGTTGGCGGTTCCGCTACGAGCAGTACTTC. Protein product: CSVGWRFRYEQYF.

The chain couples TRBV28 to TRBJ1-2, with TRBD1 matching 9 bases. Looked up from germline, CDR1 is MDHEN and CDR2 is SYDVKM. V lost 5 bases, J lost 5 bases, and 9 bases stayed unmatched. The CDR3 has 15 amino acids. The CDR3 region is CASSLTPGQGYGYTF. DNA for the CDR3: TGTGCCAGCAGTCTCACCCCGGGACAGGGTTATGGCTACACCTTC.

This clonotype occurred a few times. This chain connects TRBV29-1 to TRBJ2-2; TRBD1 matches at 11 bases. Germline assignment: CDR1 SQVTM and CDR2 ANQGSEA. CDR3 length equals 15 residues. V shed 2 bases, J shed 2 bases, and the junction held 1 base outside the gene matches. The CDR3 is CSVERTGGNTGELFF. CDR3 DNA: TGCAGCGTTGAAAGGACAGGGGGCAACACCGGGGAGCTGTTTTTT.

This chain uses TRBV3-1 with TRBJ1-6; 7 nucleotides match TRBD1. V shed 4 bases and J 8 bases; nucleotides not matched to a gene: 2. CDR3 size: 13 residues. The germline V gene has CDR1 LGHDT and CDR2 YNNKEL (reference sequence). The CDR3 sequence: CASSRTGDSPLHF. The CDR3 coding sequence is TGTGCCAGCAGCCGCACAGGGGATTCACCCCTCCACTTT.

This clonotype was picked up many times. The chain is built from TRBV11-2 and TRBJ2-3; 8 bases map to TRBD1. CDR1 is SGHAT and CDR2 is FQNNGV in the germline V gene. Trimming cost V 5 bases and J 0 bases; bases outside gene matches: 7. The CDR3 has 16 amino acids. The CDR3 is CASSLAQGESTDTQYF. The CDR3 DNA sequence: TGTGCCAGCAGCCTTGCACAGGGGGAAAGCACAGATACGCAGTATTTT. The full variable domain, completed using reference TRBV11-2 and TRBJ2-3, is EAGVAQSPRYKIIEKRQSVAFWCNPISGHATLYWYQQILGQGPKLLIQFQNNGVVDDSQLPKDRFSAERLKGVDSTLKIQPAKLEDSAVYLCASSLAQGESTDTQYFGPGTRLTVL.